This TCR beta chain came from a study of early T cells in non-severe SARS-CoV-2 infection. Study-wide context: The sequenced material was bulk RNA from unsorted whole blood, and its chains were unpaired.

This clonotype showed up just a few times. V lost 5 bases, J lost 0 bases, and 18 bases lay in between. The germline gives CDR1 SGHDT, CDR2 YYEEEE. The CDR3 runs 16 residues. Attachment of unique molecular identifiers to individual cDNA molecules was performed. TCRdb re-called the 5' RACE reads with MiXCR, one entry per CDR3 protein. The table records 60,000 to 75,000 distinct CDR3 sequences, approximately 12% of them present only once. This clonotype originated in an adult who was a healthcare worker with PCR-confirmed SARS-CoV-2 infection or an uninfected control (not recorded which). The J gene is TRBJ2-7, the V gene TRBV5-6, with TRBD2 as a possible D gene (6 bases). The sample was whole blood. CDR3 protein: CASRRTGTLNSYEQYF. The CDR3 nucleotides are TGTGCCAGCAGAAGAACCGGGACTCTCAACTCCTACGAGCAGTACTTC. Variable domain in full (rest from reference TRBV5-6 and TRBJ2-7): DAGVTQSPTHLIKTRGQQVTLRCSPKSGHDTVSWYQQALGQGPQFIFQYYEEEERQRGNFPDRFSGHQFPNYSSELNVNALLLGDSALYLCASRRTGTLNSYEQYFGPGTRLTVT.